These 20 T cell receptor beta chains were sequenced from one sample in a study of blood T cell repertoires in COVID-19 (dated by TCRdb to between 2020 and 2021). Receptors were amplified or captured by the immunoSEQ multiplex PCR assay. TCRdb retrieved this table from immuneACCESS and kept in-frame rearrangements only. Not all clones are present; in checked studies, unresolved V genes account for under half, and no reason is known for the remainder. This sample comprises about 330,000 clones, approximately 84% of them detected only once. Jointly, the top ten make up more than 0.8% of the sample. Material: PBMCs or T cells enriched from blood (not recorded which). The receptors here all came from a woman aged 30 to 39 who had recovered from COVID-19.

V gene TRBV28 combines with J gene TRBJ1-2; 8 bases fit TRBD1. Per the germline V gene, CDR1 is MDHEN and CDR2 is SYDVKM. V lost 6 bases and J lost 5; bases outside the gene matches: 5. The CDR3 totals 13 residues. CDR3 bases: TGTGCCAGCAGCCGGACAGGGAAGTATGGCTACACCTTC. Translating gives CASSRTGKYGYTF.

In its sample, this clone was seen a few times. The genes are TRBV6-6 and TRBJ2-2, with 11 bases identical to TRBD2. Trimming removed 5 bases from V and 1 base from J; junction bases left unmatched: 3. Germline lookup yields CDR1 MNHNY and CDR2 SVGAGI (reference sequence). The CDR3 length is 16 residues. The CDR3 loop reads CASSRTSGGNTGELFF. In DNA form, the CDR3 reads TGTGCCAGCAGTCGAACTAGCGGGGGGAACACCGGGGAGCTGTTTTTT.

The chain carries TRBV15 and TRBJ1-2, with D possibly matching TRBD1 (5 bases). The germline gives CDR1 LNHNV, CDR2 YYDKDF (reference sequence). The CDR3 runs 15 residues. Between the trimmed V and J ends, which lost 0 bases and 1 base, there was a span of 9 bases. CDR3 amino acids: CATSRDFQGNYGYTF. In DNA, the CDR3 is TGTGCCACCAGCAGAGATTTTCAGGGTAACTATGGCTACACCTTC.

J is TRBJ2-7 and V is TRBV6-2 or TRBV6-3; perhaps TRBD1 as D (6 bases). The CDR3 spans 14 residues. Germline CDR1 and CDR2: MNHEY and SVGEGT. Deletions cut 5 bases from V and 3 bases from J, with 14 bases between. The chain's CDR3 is CASSRRDTNYEQYF. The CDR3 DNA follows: TGTGCCAGCAGTCGCCGGGACACGAACTACGAGCAGTACTTC.

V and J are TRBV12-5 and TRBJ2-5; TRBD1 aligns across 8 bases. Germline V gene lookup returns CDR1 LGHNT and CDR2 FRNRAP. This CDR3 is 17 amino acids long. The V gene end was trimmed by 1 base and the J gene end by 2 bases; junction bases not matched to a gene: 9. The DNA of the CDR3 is TGTGCTAGTGGTTTGGCTCGACAGGGGCTACTTCAAGAGACCCAGTACTTC. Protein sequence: CASGLARQGLLQETQYF.

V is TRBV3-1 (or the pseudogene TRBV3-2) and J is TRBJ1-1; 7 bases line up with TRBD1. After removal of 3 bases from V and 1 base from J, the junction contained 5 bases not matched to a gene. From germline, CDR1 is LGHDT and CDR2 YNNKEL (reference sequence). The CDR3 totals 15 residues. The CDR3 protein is CASSHGRQGNTEAFF. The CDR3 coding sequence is TGTGCCAGCAGCCACGGGAGACAGGGGAACACTGAAGCTTTCTTT.

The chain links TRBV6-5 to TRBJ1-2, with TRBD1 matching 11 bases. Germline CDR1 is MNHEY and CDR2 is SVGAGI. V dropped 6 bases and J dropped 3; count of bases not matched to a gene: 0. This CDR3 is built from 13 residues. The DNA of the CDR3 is TGTGCCAGCAGGGGACAGGGGGACTATGGCTACACCTTC. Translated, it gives CASRGQGDYGYTF.

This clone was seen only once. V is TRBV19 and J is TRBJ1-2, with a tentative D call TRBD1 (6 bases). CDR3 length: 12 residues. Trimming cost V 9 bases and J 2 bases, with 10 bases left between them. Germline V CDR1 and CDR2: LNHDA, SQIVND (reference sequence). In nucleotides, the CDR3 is TGTGCCAGCGGCAGGGGAAACTATGGCTACACCTTC. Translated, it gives CASGRGNYGYTF.

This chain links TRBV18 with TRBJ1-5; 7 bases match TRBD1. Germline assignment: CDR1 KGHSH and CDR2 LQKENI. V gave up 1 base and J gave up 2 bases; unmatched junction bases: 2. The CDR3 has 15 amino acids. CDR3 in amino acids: CASSPRGGGNQPQHF. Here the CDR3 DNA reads TGTGCCAGCTCACCACGAGGGGGCGGCAATCAGCCCCAGCATTTT. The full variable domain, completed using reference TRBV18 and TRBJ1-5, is NAGVMQNPRHLVRRRGQEARLRCSPMKGHSHVYWYRQLPEEGLKFMVYLQKENIIDESGMPKERFSAEFPKEGPSILRIQQVVRGDSAAYFCASSPRGGGNQPQHFGDGTRLSIL.

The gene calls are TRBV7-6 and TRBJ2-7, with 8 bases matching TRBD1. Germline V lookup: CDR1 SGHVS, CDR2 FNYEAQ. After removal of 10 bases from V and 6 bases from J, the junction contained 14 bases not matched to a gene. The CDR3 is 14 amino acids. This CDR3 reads CATKPRTGFFEQYF. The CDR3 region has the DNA TGTGCCACCAAACCTCGGACAGGGTTCTTCGAGCAGTACTTC.

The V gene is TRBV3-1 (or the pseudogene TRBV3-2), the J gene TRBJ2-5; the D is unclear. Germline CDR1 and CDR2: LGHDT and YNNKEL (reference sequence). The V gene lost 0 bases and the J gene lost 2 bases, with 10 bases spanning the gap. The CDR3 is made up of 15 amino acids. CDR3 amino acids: CASSQDWLAQETQYF. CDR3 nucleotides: TGTGCCAGCAGCCAAGATTGGCTTGCACAAGAGACCCAGTACTTC.

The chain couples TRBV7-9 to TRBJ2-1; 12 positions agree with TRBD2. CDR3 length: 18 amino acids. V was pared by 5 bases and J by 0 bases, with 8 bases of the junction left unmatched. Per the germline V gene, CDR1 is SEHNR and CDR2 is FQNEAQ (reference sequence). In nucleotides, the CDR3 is TGTGCCAGCAGCCAACTAGCGGGGGGACTGAGCTCCTACAATGAGCAGTTCTTC. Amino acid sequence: CASSQLAGGLSSYNEQFF.

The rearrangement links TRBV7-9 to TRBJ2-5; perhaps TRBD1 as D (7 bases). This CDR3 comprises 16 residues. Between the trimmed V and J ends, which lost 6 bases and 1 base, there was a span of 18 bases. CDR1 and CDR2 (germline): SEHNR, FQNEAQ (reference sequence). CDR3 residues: CASSLPRQGGQETQYF. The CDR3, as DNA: TGTGCCAGCAGTTTACCCAGACAGGGAGGCCAAGAGACCCAGTACTTC.

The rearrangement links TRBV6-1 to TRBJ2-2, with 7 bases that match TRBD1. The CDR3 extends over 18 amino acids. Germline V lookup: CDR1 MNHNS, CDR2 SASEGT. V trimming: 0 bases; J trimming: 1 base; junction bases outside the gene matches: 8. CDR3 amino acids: CASSEAFIGTVNTGELFF. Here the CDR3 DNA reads TGTGCCAGCAGTGAAGCGTTTATAGGGACAGTGAACACCGGGGAGCTGTTTTTT.

CDR3 region: CASSQGHLGNSPLHF. The CDR3 DNA sequence: TGCGCCAGCAGCCAGGGCCACCTCGGCAATTCACCCCTCCACTTT. The chain recombines TRBV5-1 with TRBJ1-6; the D gene is possibly TRBD1 (5 bases). The germline V and J ends were trimmed by 4 bases and 7 bases, with 15 bases remaining between them. This CDR3 has 15 residues. The germline V gene encodes CDR1 SGHRS and CDR2 YFSETQ. Full variable domain (outside the CDR3, taken from reference TRBV5-1 and TRBJ1-6): KAGVTQTPRYLIKTRGQQVTLSCSPISGHRSVSWYQQTPGQGLQFLFEYFSETQRNKGNFPGRFSGRQFSNSRSEMNVSTLELGDSALYLCASSQGHLGNSPLHFGNGTRLTVT.

CDR3 sequence: CASRGTGDNEQFF. CDR3 nucleotides: TGTGCCAGCAGGGGGACAGGGGACAATGAGCAGTTCTTC. The genes are TRBV2 and TRBJ2-1; 10 nucleotides match TRBD1. The CDR3 covers 13 residues. V trimming: 6 bases; J trimming: 5 bases; junction bases outside the gene matches: 1. Germline V lookup: CDR1 SNHLY, CDR2 FYNNEI.

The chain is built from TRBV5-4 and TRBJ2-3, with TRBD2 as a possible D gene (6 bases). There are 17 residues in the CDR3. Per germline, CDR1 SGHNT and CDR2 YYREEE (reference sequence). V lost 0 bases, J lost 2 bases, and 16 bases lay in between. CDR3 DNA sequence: TGTGCCAGCAGCTTGGCCCGCGGGGCGCAGATCACAGATACGCAGTATTTT. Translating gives CASSLARGAQITDTQYF.

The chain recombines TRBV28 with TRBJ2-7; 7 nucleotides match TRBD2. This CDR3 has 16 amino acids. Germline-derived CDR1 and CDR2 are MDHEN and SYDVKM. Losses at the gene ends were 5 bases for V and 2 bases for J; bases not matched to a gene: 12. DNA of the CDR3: TGTGCCAGCAGTACAACCACAGCCCGGGGGGCCTACGAGCAGTACTTC. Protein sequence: CASSTTTARGAYEQYF.

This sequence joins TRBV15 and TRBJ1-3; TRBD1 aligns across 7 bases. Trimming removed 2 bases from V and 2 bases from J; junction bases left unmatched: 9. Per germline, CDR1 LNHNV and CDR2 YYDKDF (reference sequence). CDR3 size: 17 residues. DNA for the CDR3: TGTGCCACCAGCAGATTCCGACAGGGATTAACTGGAAACACCATATATTTT. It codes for CATSRFRQGLTGNTIYF.

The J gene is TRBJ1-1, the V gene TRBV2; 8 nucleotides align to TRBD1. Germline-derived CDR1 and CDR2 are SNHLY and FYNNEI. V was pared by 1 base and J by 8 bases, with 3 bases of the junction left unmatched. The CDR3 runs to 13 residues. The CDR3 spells CASSEERDREAFF. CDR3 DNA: TGTGCCAGCAGTGAAGAAAGGGACAGGGAAGCTTTCTTT. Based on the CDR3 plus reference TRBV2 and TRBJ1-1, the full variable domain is EPEVTQTPSHQVTQMGQEVILRCVPISNHLYFYWYRQILGQKVEFLVSFYNNEISEKSEIFDDQFSVERPDGSNFTLKIRSTKLEDSAMYFCASSEERDREAFFGQGTRLTVV.